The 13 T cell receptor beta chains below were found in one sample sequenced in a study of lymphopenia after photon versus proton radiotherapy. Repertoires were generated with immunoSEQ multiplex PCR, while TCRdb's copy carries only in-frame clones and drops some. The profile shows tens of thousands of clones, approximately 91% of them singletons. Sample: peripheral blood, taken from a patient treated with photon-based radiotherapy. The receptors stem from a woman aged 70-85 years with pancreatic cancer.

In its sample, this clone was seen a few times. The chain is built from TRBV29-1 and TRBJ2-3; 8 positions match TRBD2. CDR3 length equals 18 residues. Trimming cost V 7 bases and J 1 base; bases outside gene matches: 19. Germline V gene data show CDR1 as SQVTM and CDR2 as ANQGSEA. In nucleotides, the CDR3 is TGCAGCGCAAAGCGACTAGCGCAGCGAACGGGGGGCACAGATACGCAGTATTTT. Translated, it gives CSAKRLAQRTGGTDTQYF.

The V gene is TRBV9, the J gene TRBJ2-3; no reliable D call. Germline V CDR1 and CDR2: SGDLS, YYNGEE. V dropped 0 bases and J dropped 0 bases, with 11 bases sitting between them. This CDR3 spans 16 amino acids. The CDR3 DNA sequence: TGTGCCAGCAGCGTAGGTTCCGAAGTCAGCACAGATACGCAGTATTTT. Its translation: CASSVGSEVSTDTQYF. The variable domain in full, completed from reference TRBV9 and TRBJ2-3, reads DSGVTQTPKHLITATGQRVTLRCSPRSGDLSVYWYQQSLDQGLQFLIQYYNGEERAKGNILERFSAQQFPDLHSELNLSSLELGDSALYFCASSVGSEVSTDTQYFGPGTRLTVL.

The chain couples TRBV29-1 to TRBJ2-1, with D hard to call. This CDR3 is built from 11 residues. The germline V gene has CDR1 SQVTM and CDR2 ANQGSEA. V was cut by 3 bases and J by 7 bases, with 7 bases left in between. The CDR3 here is CSVDSGNEQFF. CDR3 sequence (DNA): TGCAGCGTTGATTCCGGGAATGAGCAGTTCTTC.

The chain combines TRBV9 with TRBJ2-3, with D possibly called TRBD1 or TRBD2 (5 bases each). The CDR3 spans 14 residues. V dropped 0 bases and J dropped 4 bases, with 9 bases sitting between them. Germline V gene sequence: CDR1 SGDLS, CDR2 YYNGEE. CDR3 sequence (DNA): TGTGCCAGCAGCGTAGAAGGGGACGCAGATACGCAGTATTTT. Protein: CASSVEGDADTQYF.

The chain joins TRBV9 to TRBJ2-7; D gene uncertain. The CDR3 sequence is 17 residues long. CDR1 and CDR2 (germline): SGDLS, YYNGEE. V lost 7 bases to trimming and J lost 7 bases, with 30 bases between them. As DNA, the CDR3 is TGTGCCAGCTGGGAATTTGGGCCGACCGGGTCGCTACGTGAGCAGTACTTC. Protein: CASWEFGPTGSLREQYF.

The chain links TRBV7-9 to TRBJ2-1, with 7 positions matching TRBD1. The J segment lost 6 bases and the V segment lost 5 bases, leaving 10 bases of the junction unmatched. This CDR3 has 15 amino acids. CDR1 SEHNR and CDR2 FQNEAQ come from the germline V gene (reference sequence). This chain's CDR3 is CASSPNRGYSNEQFF. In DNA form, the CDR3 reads TGTGCCAGCAGCCCTAACAGGGGTTATAGCAATGAGCAGTTCTTC.

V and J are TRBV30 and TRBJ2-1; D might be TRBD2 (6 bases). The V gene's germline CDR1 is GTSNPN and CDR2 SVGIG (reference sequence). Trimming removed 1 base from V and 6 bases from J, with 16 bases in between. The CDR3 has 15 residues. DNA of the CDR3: TGTGCCTGGAGTGCTTCTCCCGGGAGAGTCAATGAGCAGTTCTTC. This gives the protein CAWSASPGRVNEQFF.

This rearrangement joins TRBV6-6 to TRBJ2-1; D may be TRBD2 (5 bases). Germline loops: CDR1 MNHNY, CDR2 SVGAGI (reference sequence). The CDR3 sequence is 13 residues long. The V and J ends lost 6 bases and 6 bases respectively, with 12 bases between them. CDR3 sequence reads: CASSSVGGNEQFF. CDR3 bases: TGTGCCAGCAGCTCCGTAGGAGGCAATGAGCAGTTCTTC.

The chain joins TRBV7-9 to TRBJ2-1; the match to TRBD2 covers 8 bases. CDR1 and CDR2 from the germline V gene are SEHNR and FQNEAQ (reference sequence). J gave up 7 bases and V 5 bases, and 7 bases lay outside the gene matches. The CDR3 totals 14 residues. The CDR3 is CASSVGLGANEQFF. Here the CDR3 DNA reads TGTGCCAGCAGCGTGGGACTAGGGGCAAATGAGCAGTTCTTC.

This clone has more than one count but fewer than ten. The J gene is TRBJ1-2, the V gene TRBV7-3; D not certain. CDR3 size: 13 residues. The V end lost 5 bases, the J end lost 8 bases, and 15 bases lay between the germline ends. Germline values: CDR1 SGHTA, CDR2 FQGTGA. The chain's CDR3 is CASSPVVGGGYTF. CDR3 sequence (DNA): TGTGCCAGCAGCCCCGTGGTAGGTGGCGGCTACACCTTC.

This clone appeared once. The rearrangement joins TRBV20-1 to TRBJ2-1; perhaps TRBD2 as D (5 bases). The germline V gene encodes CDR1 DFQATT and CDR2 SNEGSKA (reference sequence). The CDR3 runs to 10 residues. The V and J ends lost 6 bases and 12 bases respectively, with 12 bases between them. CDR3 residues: CSAPRGRQFF. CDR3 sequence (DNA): TGCAGTGCCCCCCGGGGAAGGCAGTTCTTC.

CDR3 sequence (DNA): TGTGCCGGCGCCCCGGTAAGGGGGGAGCTGTTTTTT. It codes for CAGAPVRGELFF. The chain is built from TRBV18 and TRBJ2-2, with D unresolved. The CDR3 contains 12 residues. Germline CDR1 reads KGHSH; CDR2 reads LQKENI. Trimming cost V 11 bases and J 8 bases, with 15 bases left between them.

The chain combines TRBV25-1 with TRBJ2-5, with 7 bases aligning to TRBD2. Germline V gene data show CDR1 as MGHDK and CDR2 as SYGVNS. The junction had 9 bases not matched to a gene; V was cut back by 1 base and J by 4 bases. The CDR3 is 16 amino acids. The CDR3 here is CASSESELAWTETQYF. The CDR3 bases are TGTGCCAGCAGTGAATCGGAACTAGCGTGGACAGAGACCCAGTACTTC.